This entry lists 26 T cell receptor beta chains sequenced from one sample in a study of technical replicates of blood from four donors. Sequencing used immunoSEQ multiplex PCR; TCRdb keeps in-frame clones, though not all of them. The data show some 31,000 clones, over 85% seen once. The sequencing input was PBMCs. These receptors all stem from a human donor in good health. Some clones in this sample may be carry-over from other donors' samples.

V usage is TRBV9 and J usage is TRBJ2-3; the D gene is possibly TRBD1 (5 bases). The V gene's germline CDR1 is SGDLS and CDR2 YYNGEE. The CDR3 spans 15 residues. The V end was cut by 0 bases, the J end by 3 bases, with 11 bases between. CDR3 sequence: CASSVEGVGTDTQYF. In DNA, the CDR3 is TGTGCCAGCAGCGTAGAAGGGGTGGGGACAGATACGCAGTATTTT.

The chain links TRBV11-3 to TRBJ2-1; 7 bases agree with TRBD2. J gave up 9 bases and V 4 bases, and 6 bases lay outside the gene matches. CDR1 and CDR2 (germline): SGHNT, YENEEA. This CDR3 is built from 13 residues. Here the CDR3 reads CASSSGGSAEQFF. CDR3 sequence (DNA): TGTGCCAGCAGCTCCGGCGGGAGTGCTGAGCAGTTCTTC.

The chain links TRBV30 to TRBJ1-1; possibly TRBD1 for D (6 bases). The germline gives CDR1 GTSNPN, CDR2 SVGIG (reference sequence). The germline V and J ends were trimmed by 4 bases and 4 bases, with 13 bases remaining between them. The CDR3 contains 13 residues. This CDR3 reads CAWTVIGGTEAFF. The CDR3, as DNA: TGTGCCTGGACGGTTATAGGGGGCACTGAAGCTTTCTTT.

The genes are TRBV6-5 and TRBJ1-3; D is possibly TRBD1 (6 bases). V was pared by 5 bases and J by 2 bases, with 13 bases between. The germline CDR1 and CDR2 sequences are MNHEY and SVGAGI. The length of the CDR3 is 15 residues. The chain's CDR3 is CASSNLEGAGNTIYF. The CDR3, as DNA: TGTGCCAGCAGTAATCTAGAGGGGGCTGGAAACACCATATATTTT.

The chain carries TRBV27 and TRBJ2-7; 9 bases map to TRBD1. This CDR3 comprises 16 residues. Germline trimming cut 5 bases from V and 6 bases from J; bases unmatched to any gene: 14. From germline, CDR1 is MNHEY and CDR2 SMNVEV (reference sequence). Here the CDR3 DNA reads TGTGCCAGCAGTCCCGACGGGGACAGGGTCAACCTCGAGCAGTACTTC. This encodes CASSPDGDRVNLEQYF.

This rearrangement joins TRBV2 to TRBJ1-1, with D possibly matching TRBD1 (5 bases). This CDR3 region has 14 residues. Per the germline V gene, CDR1 is SNHLY and CDR2 is FYNNEI. Trimming removed 1 base at V and 7 bases at J, with 13 bases between. The CDR3 is CASSEETVPREAFF. The CDR3 nucleotides are TGTGCCAGCAGTGAAGAGACAGTTCCCCGTGAAGCTTTCTTT.

The chain recombines TRBV6-5 with TRBJ2-5, with D maybe TRBD2 (6 bases). V lost 5 bases and J 1 base, leaving 11 bases between the germline ends. The CDR3 runs 14 residues. Per germline, CDR1 MNHEY and CDR2 SVGAGI. This CDR3 is CASSPSSAQETQYF. As DNA, the CDR3 is TGTGCCAGCAGTCCCTCTAGCGCCCAAGAGACCCAGTACTTC.

The chain combines TRBV6-1 with TRBJ1-2; 11 nucleotides line up with TRBD1. The trim removed 4 bases at V and 3 bases at J, leaving 4 bases unmatched. This CDR3 contains 15 residues. Germline lookup yields CDR1 MNHNS and CDR2 SASEGT. The CDR3 spells CASSARTGGDYGYTF. CDR3 coding DNA: TGTGCCAGCAGTGCCCGGACAGGGGGCGACTATGGCTACACCTTC.

The chain carries TRBV5-1 and TRBJ1-6; 9 bases fit TRBD1. With V trimmed by 4 bases and J by 7 bases, 3 bases remained unmatched. CDR3 size: 14 residues. Germline-derived CDR1 and CDR2 are SGHRS and YFSETQ. The CDR3 here is CASSPGTGNSPLHF. The CDR3 DNA reads as TGCGCCAGCAGCCCCGGGACAGGGAATTCACCCCTCCACTTT.

The chain recombines TRBV7-9 with TRBJ2-7; TRBD2 agrees at 8 bases. The V and J ends lost 5 bases and 7 bases, in that order; junction bases with no gene match: 7. Germline V gives CDR1 SEHNR, CDR2 FQNEAQ (reference sequence). The CDR3 sequence is 13 residues long. CDR3 in DNA: TGTGCCAGCAGCCGGGGGGGCCTGGGGGAGCAGTACTTC. Protein: CASSRGGLGEQYF.

The chain recombines TRBV27 with TRBJ2-7, with 11 bases aligning to TRBD2. This CDR3 is built from 16 residues. The junction had 11 bases not matched to a gene; V was cut back by 5 bases and J by 5 bases. Germline CDR1 and CDR2: MNHEY and SMNVEV (reference sequence). CDR3 in amino acids: CASSPSSGGNPHEQYF. CDR3 nucleotide sequence: TGTGCCAGCAGTCCTTCTAGCGGGGGGAACCCTCACGAGCAGTACTTC.

The chain employs TRBV9 and TRBJ1-2, with 9 bases that match TRBD1. Trimming took 4 bases from V and 0 from J; bases not matched to a gene: 16. Germline V gives CDR1 SGDLS, CDR2 YYNGEE. The CDR3 has 19 residues. The CDR3 coding sequence is TGTGCCAGCAGCACGAGAGGAAGGGACAGGGATCAAGCTAACTATGGCTACACCTTC. Its translation is CASSTRGRDRDQANYGYTF.

The chain recombines TRBV6-1 with TRBJ2-5; 8 nucleotides agree with TRBD1. The CDR3 totals 14 residues. Germline V CDR1 and CDR2: MNHNS, SASEGT. V shed 7 bases and J 5 bases; nucleotides not matched to a gene: 9. CDR3 DNA sequence: TGTGCCAGCAATTCAGGGGGCGGCTTGGAGACCCAGTACTTC. Translating it yields CASNSGGGLETQYF.

The chain uses TRBV15 and TRBJ2-7, with 8 bases fitting TRBD1. CDR1 is LNHNV, CDR2 YYDKDF, per germline (reference sequence). Trimming took 0 bases from V and 3 from J; bases not matched to a gene: 19. The CDR3 totals 20 residues. Written as DNA, the CDR3 is TGTGCCACCAGCAGAGATAACAACAGGGGGTCTTTCCCCCCATACTACGAGCAGTACTTC. This sequence encodes CATSRDNNRGSFPPYYEQYF.

J is TRBJ2-7 and V is TRBV5-1; TRBD1 agrees at 9 bases. J gave up 3 bases and V 4 bases, and 5 bases lay outside the gene matches. The CDR3 loop spans 14 amino acids. Germline V CDR1 and CDR2: SGHRS, YFSETQ. The CDR3 reads CASSTTGGYYEQYF. The CDR3 region has the DNA TGCGCCAGCAGCACGACAGGGGGGTACTACGAGCAGTACTTC.

The gene calls are TRBV5-1 and TRBJ2-7; 8 bases fit TRBD1. Trimming removed 2 bases from V and 1 base from J; junction bases left unmatched: 2. Germline CDR1 is SGHRS and CDR2 is YFSETQ. The CDR3 is made up of 14 amino acids. The CDR3 DNA reads TGCGCCAGCAGCTTCGACAGGGGTTCCTACGAGCAGTACTTC. Protein product: CASSFDRGSYEQYF.

This chain joins TRBV10-3 and TRBJ2-1; 7 bases are a match to TRBD1. The CDR3 extends over 12 amino acids. The J segment lost 4 bases and the V segment lost 10 bases, leaving 4 bases of the junction unmatched. Looked up from germline, CDR1 is ENHRY and CDR2 is SYGVKD. CDR3: CASQTGYNEQFF. The CDR3 DNA sequence: TGTGCCAGCCAGACAGGGTACAATGAGCAGTTCTTC.

The chain recombines TRBV7-6 with TRBJ2-5, with 9 positions matching TRBD2. Germline-derived CDR1 and CDR2 are SGHVS and FNYEAQ. Losses at the gene ends were 5 bases for V and 2 bases for J; bases not matched to a gene: 9. This CDR3 has 16 amino acids. CDR3 DNA: TGTGCCAGCAGCATCGGGACTAGCCAGGGACAAGAGACCCAGTACTTC. Residues: CASSIGTSQGQETQYF.

The rearrangement joins TRBV4-3 to TRBJ1-4, with 7 bases matching TRBD1. CDR3 length: 18 residues. Germline CDR1 is LGHNA and CDR2 is YSLEER. V lost 3 bases, J lost 0 bases, and 10 bases stayed unmatched. CDR3 amino acids: CASSQSLGTAATNEKLFF. CDR3 bases: TGCGCCAGCAGCCAGTCTTTAGGGACAGCAGCAACTAATGAAAAACTGTTTTTT.

The chain couples TRBV7-9 to TRBJ2-7, with D tentatively TRBD2 (6 bases). Germline V lookup: CDR1 SEHNR, CDR2 FQNEAQ (reference sequence). This CDR3 has 16 residues. The ends were cut back, 4 bases at V and 0 bases at J, with 16 bases in the middle. The DNA for the CDR3 is TGTGCCAGCAGCTCTACCAGGGAGGTTTACTCCTACGAGCAGTACTTC. Residues: CASSSTREVYSYEQYF.

This chain connects TRBV15 to TRBJ2-2; the D gene is possibly TRBD2 (5 bases). Trimming removed 5 bases at V and 1 base at J, with 8 bases between. CDR1 is LNHNV and CDR2 is YYDKDF in the germline V gene (reference sequence). The CDR3 runs to 14 residues. This chain's CDR3 is CATSGSLNTGELFF. The CDR3, as DNA: TGTGCCACCAGCGGGAGTTTGAACACCGGGGAGCTGTTTTTT.

The chain employs TRBV7-3 and TRBJ2-1, with 16 bases that match TRBD2. V lost 3 bases, J lost 13 bases, and 9 bases stayed unmatched. CDR1 SGHTA and CDR2 FQGTGA come from the germline V gene. This CDR3 has 16 residues. The CDR3 here is CASSFDGTSGGAEQFF. The CDR3, as DNA: TGTGCCAGCAGCTTTGATGGGACTAGCGGGGGGGCCGAACAGTTCTTC.

V is TRBV2 and J is TRBJ2-1, with TRBD1 matching 9 bases. Germline V gives CDR1 SNHLY, CDR2 FYNNEI. The CDR3 runs to 15 residues. Germline trimming cut 7 bases from V and 9 bases from J; bases unmatched to any gene: 13. This chain's CDR3 is CASNSPGTGLVEQFF. The DNA of the CDR3 is TGTGCCAGCAATAGTCCCGGGACAGGGTTGGTTGAGCAGTTCTTC. Full variable domain (missing parts from reference TRBV2 and TRBJ2-1): EPEVTQTPSHQVTQMGQEVILRCVPISNHLYFYWYRQILGQKVEFLVSFYNNEISEKSEIFDDQFSVERPDGSNFTLKIRSTKLEDSAMYFCASNSPGTGLVEQFFGPGTRLTVL.

The chain has TRBV5-1 and TRBJ1-1, with a tentative D call TRBD1 (5 bases). The CDR3 has 15 amino acids. Germline CDR1 reads SGHRS; CDR2 reads YFSETQ. The V end was cut by 0 bases, the J end by 1 base, with 10 bases between. The CDR3 reads CASSLEAQANTEAFF. The DNA of the CDR3 is TGCGCCAGCAGCTTGGAGGCACAGGCGAACACTGAAGCTTTCTTT.

This chain links TRBV5-6 with TRBJ2-5; the match to TRBD1 covers 10 bases. The CDR3 is 15 residues long. Germline V gives CDR1 SGHDT, CDR2 YYEEEE. Unmatched junction bases numbered 7, after V lost 4 bases and J lost 4 bases. In DNA, the CDR3 is TGTGCCAGCAGCCGGGACAGGGGTCTAGCAGAGACCCAGTACTTC. Amino acids: CASSRDRGLAETQYF.

The CDR3 DNA reads as TGTGCCAGCAGTTACTCCGGCGGGAACACAGATACGCAGTATTTT. Its protein product is CASSYSGGNTDTQYF. V and J are TRBV6-5 and TRBJ2-3; a possible D gene is TRBD2 (6 bases). In germline, CDR1 is MNHEY, CDR2 SVGAGI. CDR3 size: 15 residues. V dropped 0 bases and J dropped 2 bases, with 9 bases sitting between them.